This T cell receptor beta chain was documented in a study of blood T cell repertoires in COVID-19. Study-wide context: Acute and convalescent COVID-19 specimens originated in the United States, Italy and Spain. Nucleic acid was either cDNA or gDNA, and it came from T cells, B-cell-depleted T cells, or PBMCs.

As processed by the authors: Amplification with reference gene primers provided the estimates of nucleated cell counts. The data were produced by immunoSEQ multiplex PCR, yet TCRdb's version contains in-frame clones alone and is incomplete. That table is the source of V, J and clone size, and D and trimming were worked out from the DNA. This sample has 65,000 to 90,000 clones, with over 80% found just once. The CDR3 contains 14 residues. The V end lost 1 base, the J end lost 1 base, and 8 bases lay between the germline ends. Germline lookup yields CDR1 MNHNS and CDR2 SASEGT. The chain joins TRBV6-1 to TRBJ2-7, with a weak D call TRBD2 (6 bases). Sequenced material: peripheral blood. The receptor was derived from a man older than 75 with active or convalescent COVID-19. The CDR3 spells CASSEVGGSYEQYF. The CDR3 DNA follows: TGTGCCAGCAGTGAAGTGGGGGGTTCCTACGAGCAGTACTTC.